This TCR beta chain came from a study of beta chain features in type 1 diabetes. Whole-study results and caveats: There were fewer insertions and more deletions at the VDJ junctions of type 1 diabetes patients. Type 1 diabetes patients had moderately but significantly shorter TCRB CDR3s in all four CD4+ subsets. Comparison showed that naive, central memory and Treg TCRB repertoires appeared more similar among patients than among healthy donors.

As every portion of the isolated RNA was reverse transcribed, the sequencing read expressed TCRB transcripts. TCRdb keeps only in-frame clones here, not all; method: immunoSEQ multiplex PCR. Here the sample spans some 400,000 clones, around 16% being singletons. The CDR3 has 17 amino acids. Looked up from germline, CDR1 is MGHDK and CDR2 is SYGVNS. V lost 4 bases and J lost 0, with 13 bases in between. Concerning this clone: The antigen remains unidentified.

What was sequenced was naive CD4+ T cells from blood. The chain recombines TRBV25-1 with TRBJ2-6; D might be TRBD1 (5 bases). The source of this sequence is a woman under 30 in good health. CDR3 amino acids: CASSVWQGDSGANVLTF. The CDR3 DNA sequence: TGTGCCAGCAGTGTTTGGCAGGGTGACTCTGGGGCCAACGTCCTGACTTTC.